Shown below are 25 T cell receptor beta chains from a single sample sequenced in a study (dated by TCRdb to 2022 to 2024). The library was generated by the immunoSEQ multiplex PCR assay. The clones in this table, taken by TCRdb from immuneACCESS, are in-frame only. Not every clone is retained; where verified, under half of the shortfall comes from an unresolved V gene, and the cause of the rest is unknown. For this sample the table gives about 68,000 clones, of which roughly 93% were detected only once. Together, the top ten hold around 4.5% of the sample. Specimen: PBMCs. The receptors were gathered from a middle-aged man with rheumatoid arthritis.

The chain joins TRBV5-4 to TRBJ2-7; tentatively, D is TRBD1 or TRBD2 (5 bases each). The CDR3 runs to 12 residues. The V end was cut by 5 bases, the J end by 6 bases, with 12 bases between. Germline V gives CDR1 SGHNT, CDR2 YYREEE (reference sequence). This chain's CDR3 is CASRPGRGEQYF. The CDR3 DNA is TGTGCCAGCAGACCGGGACGCGGCGAGCAGTACTTC. Combining the CDR3 with reference TRBV5-4 and TRBJ2-7 gives the whole variable domain ETGVTQSPTHLIKTRGQQVTLRCSSQSGHNTVSWYQQALGQGPQFIFQYYREEENGRGNFPPRFSGLQFPNYSSELNVNALELDDSALYLCASRPGRGEQYFGPGTRLTVT.

The chain is built from TRBV6-5 and TRBJ1-1; D gene ambiguous. V lost 7 bases, J lost 4 bases, and 13 bases lay in between. Germline assignment: CDR1 MNHEY and CDR2 SVGAGI. The CDR3 spans 13 residues. CDR3: CASNFVVGTEAFF. Written as DNA, the CDR3 is TGTGCCAGCAACTTTGTGGTTGGCACTGAAGCTTTCTTT.

The chain joins TRBV6-1 to TRBJ1-2, with D possibly TRBD1 on 5 matching bases. Germline V gives CDR1 MNHNS, CDR2 SASEGT. Trimming cost V 0 bases and J 6 bases, with 14 bases left between them. This CDR3 contains 15 residues. CDR3 in amino acids: CASSEAPGFRNGYTF. As DNA, the CDR3 is TGTGCCAGCAGTGAAGCTCCAGGGTTTCGAAATGGCTACACCTTC.

The chain carries TRBV28 and TRBJ1-5, with a weak D call TRBD1 (5 bases). Per the germline V gene, CDR1 is MDHEN and CDR2 is SYDVKM. The CDR3 extends over 16 amino acids. V lost 6 bases and J lost 10, with 25 bases in between. The CDR3 DNA sequence: TGTGCCAGCAGACAAGCCGGAGGGACGGCGTTAGAACCCCAGCATTTT. Translating gives CASRQAGGTALEPQHF.

The chain links TRBV7-9 to TRBJ1-3; D possibly corresponds to TRBD1 (5 bases). The CDR3 contains 16 residues. The germline gives CDR1 SEHNR, CDR2 FQNEAQ (reference sequence). V lost 5 bases to trimming and J lost 0 bases, with 14 bases between them. DNA of the CDR3: TGTGCCAGCAGCCCCAAGGGGCTCAGCTCTGGAAACACCATATATTTT. This codes for CASSPKGLSSGNTIYF.

The chain employs TRBV30 and TRBJ2-7, with 9 bases fitting TRBD1. V dropped 0 bases and J dropped 3; count of bases not matched to a gene: 3. The CDR3 spans 14 residues. Per germline, CDR1 GTSNPN and CDR2 SVGIG (reference sequence). CDR3 coding DNA: TGTGCCTGGAGTGTTACAGGGGGCCTCTACGAGCAGTACTTC. Protein sequence: CAWSVTGGLYEQYF.

This clone was counted a few times. V usage is TRBV5-1 and J usage is TRBJ2-1; D perhaps matches TRBD2 (6 bases). The CDR3 runs to 16 residues. Germline CDR1 reads SGHRS; CDR2 reads YFSETQ. V lost 0 bases and J 2 bases, leaving 12 bases between the germline ends. CDR3 loop: CASSLEGGFAYNEQFF. The CDR3 DNA is TGCGCCAGCAGCTTGGAGGGAGGTTTCGCCTACAATGAGCAGTTCTTC.

J is TRBJ1-2 and V is TRBV27; 7 bases match TRBD1. J was trimmed by 3 bases and V by 0 bases; bases with no gene match: 4. CDR1 and CDR2 (germline): MNHEY, SMNVEV (reference sequence). This CDR3 contains 15 residues. CDR3 nucleotide sequence: TGTGCCAGCAGTTTATCGACCAGGGGGGACTATGGCTACACCTTC. Its protein is CASSLSTRGDYGYTF.

This chain links TRBV3-1 (or the pseudogene TRBV3-2) with TRBJ2-3; perhaps TRBD1 as D (5 bases). From germline, CDR1 is LGHDT and CDR2 YNNKEL (reference sequence). The V end was cut by 3 bases, the J end by 3 bases, with 19 bases between. The CDR3 has 17 residues. The CDR3 sequence is CASSHPPTALGTDTQYF. The CDR3 nucleotides are TGTGCCAGCAGCCACCCCCCGACAGCACTGGGGACAGATACGCAGTATTTT.

The rearrangement joins TRBV7-9 to TRBJ2-1; D gene ambiguous. Germline loops: CDR1 SEHNR, CDR2 FQNEAQ (reference sequence). This CDR3 is built from 10 residues. V shed 2 bases and J shed 9 bases, with 2 bases lying between them. CDR3 amino acids: CASSLFEQFF. In DNA form, the CDR3 reads TGTGCCAGCAGCTTATTTGAGCAGTTCTTC.

The gene calls are TRBV28 and TRBJ2-7; 9 nucleotides align to TRBD1. The CDR3 has 15 residues. With 2 bases clipped from V and 2 bases from J, the junction kept 4 bases outside the gene matches. CDR1 and CDR2 from the germline V gene are MDHEN and SYDVKM. The CDR3 loop reads CASSLMGQGAYEQYF. The CDR3 DNA reads as TGTGCCAGCAGTTTAATGGGACAGGGAGCCTACGAGCAGTACTTC. The variable domain in full, with the rest retrieved from reference TRBV28 and TRBJ2-7, is DVKVTQSSRYLVKRTGEKVFLECVQDMDHENMFWYRQDPGLGLRLIYFSYDVKMKEKGDIPEGYSVSREKKERFSLILESASTNQTSMYLCASSLMGQGAYEQYFGPGTRLTVT.

The CDR3 DNA is TGCGCCAGCAGCTTGGAGGGGGGACAGACACGGGAGACCCAGTACTTC. This encodes CASSLEGGQTRETQYF. V and J are TRBV5-1 and TRBJ2-5; D might be TRBD1 (7 bases). The V end was cut by 0 bases, the J end by 5 bases, with 17 bases between. The CDR3 covers 16 residues. Germline assignment: CDR1 SGHRS and CDR2 YFSETQ.

This clone appeared once. The chain has TRBV6-1 and TRBJ1-2, with 8 bases that match TRBD1. Trimming removed 5 bases from V and 8 bases from J; junction bases left unmatched: 4. The CDR3 spans 12 residues. Germline V gene data show CDR1 as MNHNS and CDR2 as SASEGT. CDR3 in amino acids: CASSTRTGGYTF. The CDR3 DNA is TGTGCCAGCAGTACTCGGACAGGGGGCTACACCTTC.

This sequence joins TRBV6-2 or TRBV6-3 and TRBJ1-1; D is possibly TRBD1 (6 bases). The germline gives CDR1 MNHEY, CDR2 SVGEGT. V was shortened by 6 bases and J by 5 bases, with 19 bases between the two germline ends. The CDR3 length is 15 residues. CDR3 sequence reads: CASSSNRQDGTEAFF. The DNA for the CDR3 is TGTGCCAGCAGCTCAAACCGACAGGATGGGACTGAAGCTTTCTTT.

The J gene is TRBJ1-2, the V gene TRBV6-1; 7 bases agree with TRBD1. V was clipped by 3 bases and J by 5 bases; unmatched bases: 6. This CDR3 contains 14 residues. CDR1 and CDR2 from the germline V gene are MNHNS and SASEGT. The CDR3: CASSEGGTAYGYTF. CDR3 nucleotides: TGTGCCAGCAGTGAGGGGGGGACAGCATATGGCTACACCTTC.

This chain connects TRBV5-4 to TRBJ1-1; D is unclear. The V gene's germline CDR1 is SGHNT and CDR2 YYREEE (reference sequence). This CDR3 is 13 amino acids long. V was clipped by 0 bases and J by 0 bases, with 3 bases between them. The CDR3 DNA reads as TGTGCCAGCAGCTTGGCCCTGAACACTGAAGCTTTCTTT. It yields the protein CASSLALNTEAFF.

The rearrangement links TRBV27 to TRBJ2-7; 11 bases fit TRBD2. Germline CDR1 MNHEY, CDR2 SMNVEV (reference sequence). The CDR3 is 14 amino acids. Losses at the gene ends were 4 bases for V and 7 bases for J; bases not matched to a gene: 6. DNA for the CDR3: TGTGCCAGCAGTTCGGGACTAGCGGTGGGGGAGCAGTACTTC. Translation: CASSSGLAVGEQYF.

The V and J genes are TRBV3-1 (or the pseudogene TRBV3-2) and TRBJ1-2, with TRBD1 matching 7 bases. After removal of 5 bases from V and 10 bases from J, the junction contained 13 bases not matched to a gene. Germline loops: CDR1 LGHDT, CDR2 YNNKEL (reference sequence). The CDR3 sequence is 14 residues long. The chain's CDR3 is CASSARRDRSPYTF. In DNA form, the CDR3 reads TGTGCCAGCAGCGCCAGGCGGGACAGAAGCCCCTACACCTTC.

V usage is TRBV6-2 or TRBV6-3 and J usage is TRBJ1-2, with D possibly TRBD1 on 6 matching bases. V dropped 2 bases and J dropped 5 bases, with 21 bases sitting between them. Germline V gene lookup returns CDR1 MNHEY and CDR2 SVGEGT. This CDR3 contains 17 residues. DNA of the CDR3: TGTGCCAGCAGTTACCGAGAGGACAGAGATATACCTTATGGCTACACCTTC. Its translation: CASSYREDRDIPYGYTF.

The rearrangement links TRBV6-4 to TRBJ1-2; 7 nucleotides align to TRBD1. Germline CDR1 is MRHNA and CDR2 is SNTAGT. This CDR3 contains 15 residues. V shed 6 bases and J 5 bases; nucleotides not matched to a gene: 12. This chain's CDR3 is CASRETAAGGYGYTF. The CDR3 nucleotides read TGTGCCAGCAGGGAGACGGCGGCAGGGGGGTATGGCTACACCTTC.

The genes are TRBV5-1 and TRBJ2-6; perhaps TRBD1 as D (6 bases). There are 16 residues in the CDR3. The ends were cut back, 1 base at V and 1 base at J, with 9 bases in the middle. From germline, CDR1 is SGHRS and CDR2 YFSETQ. The CDR3, as DNA: TGCGCCAGCAGCTTGATAACAGGGTCTGGGGCCAACGTCCTGACTTTC. The encoded protein is CASSLITGSGANVLTF.

V is TRBV5-1 and J is TRBJ1-1; 8 bases are a match to TRBD1. The V segment lost 2 bases and the J segment 4 bases; nucleotides outside the gene matches: 4. The V gene's germline CDR1 is SGHRS and CDR2 YFSETQ. The CDR3 length is 14 residues. Here the CDR3 reads CASSFTTGATEAFF. The CDR3 region has the DNA TGCGCCAGCAGCTTTACGACAGGGGCCACTGAAGCTTTCTTT.

J is TRBJ2-7 and V is TRBV6-2 or TRBV6-3; D is possibly TRBD2 (7 bases). Trimming took 2 bases from V and 2 from J, leaving 10 bases between them. The CDR3 totals 14 residues. From germline, CDR1 is MNHEY and CDR2 SVGEGT. CDR3 nucleotides: TGTGCCAGCAGTTACCAGGGGAGGGCCTACGAGCAGTACTTC. Encoded protein: CASSYQGRAYEQYF.

The genes are TRBV7-9 and TRBJ1-6; 10 bases agree with TRBD1. V lost 7 bases to trimming and J lost 8 bases; unmatched junction nucleotides: 14. Germline V gene data show CDR1 as SEHNR and CDR2 as FQNEAQ (reference sequence). CDR3 size: 17 residues. CDR3 protein: CASTHGTGVERDSPLHF. Here the CDR3 DNA reads TGTGCCAGCACCCATGGGACAGGGGTCGAAAGGGATTCACCCCTCCACTTT.

V gene TRBV7-8 combines with J gene TRBJ1-5; unclear D gene. This CDR3 spans 14 amino acids. The germline V gene encodes CDR1 SGHVS and CDR2 FQNEAQ. Trimming left V 7 bases short and J 4 bases short, with 14 bases between. The CDR3 sequence is CASTRGQPNQPQHF. CDR3 in DNA: TGTGCCAGCACCAGAGGCCAGCCTAATCAGCCCCAGCATTTT.